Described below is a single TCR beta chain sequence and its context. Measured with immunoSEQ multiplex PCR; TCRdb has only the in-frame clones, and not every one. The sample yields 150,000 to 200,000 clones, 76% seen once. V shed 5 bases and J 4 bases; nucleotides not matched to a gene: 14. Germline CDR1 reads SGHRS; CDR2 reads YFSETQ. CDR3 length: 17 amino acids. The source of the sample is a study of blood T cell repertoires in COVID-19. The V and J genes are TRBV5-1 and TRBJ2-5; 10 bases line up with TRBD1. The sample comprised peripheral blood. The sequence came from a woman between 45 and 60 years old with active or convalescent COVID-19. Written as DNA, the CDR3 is TGCGCCAGCAGAGCCGGGACAGGGGTTTGGTTTGGAGAGACCCAGTACTTC. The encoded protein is CASRAGTGVWFGETQYF. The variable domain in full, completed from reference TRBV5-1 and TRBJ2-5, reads KAGVTQTPRYLIKTRGQQVTLSCSPISGHRSVSWYQQTPGQGLQFLFEYFSETQRNKGNFPGRFSGRQFSNSRSEMNVSTLELGDSALYLCASRAGTGVWFGETQYFGPGTRLLVL.